Shown below are 26 T cell receptor beta chains from a single sample sequenced in a study of cytomegalovirus exposure and HLA in healthy donors. With 60 Vbeta and 13 Jbeta primers, the PCR was carried out. The data were produced by immunoSEQ multiplex PCR, yet TCRdb's version contains in-frame clones alone and is incomplete. The sample carries some 130,000 clones, about 74% recorded once. Specimen: PBMCs. The receptors come from a man aged 40-50 years in good health and CMV-seronegative.

V gene TRBV5-1 combines with J gene TRBJ1-1; TRBD1 agrees at 7 bases. Looked up from germline, CDR1 is SGHRS and CDR2 is YFSETQ. With V trimmed by 4 bases and J by 1 base, 4 bases remained unmatched. The CDR3 has 14 amino acids. CDR3 region: CASSPGQPNTEAFF. Here the CDR3 DNA reads TGCGCCAGCAGCCCGGGACAGCCGAACACTGAAGCTTTCTTT.

A single count supports this clone. The rearrangement links TRBV4-1 to TRBJ2-1; TRBD1 matches 9 bases. Germline CDR1 MGHRA, CDR2 YSYEKL. The V and J ends lost 1 base and 5 bases, in that order; junction bases with no gene match: 9. This CDR3 has 17 residues. CDR3 protein: CASSQAPPDRGNNEQFF. DNA of the CDR3: TGCGCCAGCAGCCAAGCTCCCCCGGACAGGGGCAACAATGAGCAGTTCTTC.

This clone was seen just once. This chain uses TRBV19 with TRBJ1-1; D possibly corresponds to TRBD1 (5 bases). Germline loops: CDR1 LNHDA, CDR2 SQIVND (reference sequence). This CDR3 has 14 residues. V was shortened by 0 bases and J by 3 bases, with 8 bases between the two germline ends. The CDR3 is CASSIDPGDTEAFF. The CDR3 DNA reads TGTGCCAGTAGTATAGATCCGGGGGACACTGAAGCTTTCTTT. Looking up the rest from reference TRBV19 and TRBJ1-1 gives the full variable domain: DGGITQSPKYLFRKEGQNVTLSCEQNLNHDAMYWYRQDPGQGLRLIYYSQIVNDFQKGDIAEGYSVSREKKESFPLTVTSAQKNPTAFYLCASSIDPGDTEAFFGQGTRLTVV.

V usage is TRBV30 and J usage is TRBJ1-1, with D unclear. Germline V lookup: CDR1 GTSNPN, CDR2 SVGIG (reference sequence). The CDR3 contains 11 residues. V was clipped by 4 bases and J by 5 bases, with 8 bases between them. CDR3 residues: CAWTTNTEAFF. The DNA for the CDR3 is TGTGCCTGGACAACTAATACTGAAGCTTTCTTT.

The chain employs TRBV7-9 and TRBJ1-6, with a tentative D call TRBD1 (6 bases). This CDR3 spans 15 amino acids. Trimming removed 4 bases from V and 3 bases from J, with 10 bases in between. CDR1 SEHNR and CDR2 FQNEAQ come from the germline V gene (reference sequence). In DNA form, the CDR3 reads TGTGCCAGCAGCTCATGGACAGACTATAATTCACCCCTCCACTTT. As protein: CASSSWTDYNSPLHF.

J is TRBJ1-5 and V is TRBV9; D remains unclear. The V end was cut by 0 bases, the J end by 4 bases, with 20 bases between. Germline V gene sequence: CDR1 SGDLS, CDR2 YYNGEE. This CDR3 is built from 18 residues. Here the CDR3 reads CASSVVCEEAPRNQPQHF. The CDR3 nucleotides are TGTGCCAGCAGCGTAGTGTGTGAGGAGGCCCCGCGGAATCAGCCCCAGCATTTT.

The chain combines TRBV7-8 with TRBJ1-1, with a tentative D call TRBD1 (5 bases). This CDR3 has 14 residues. V lost 4 bases, J lost 1 base, and 10 bases lay in between. CDR1 SGHVS and CDR2 FQNEAQ come from the germline V gene. CDR3 DNA: TGTGCCAGCAGCTCGACAGTCCAGAACACTGAAGCTTTCTTT. Translating it yields CASSSTVQNTEAFF. The complete variable domain, with remaining parts taken from reference TRBV7-8 and TRBJ1-1, reads GAGVSQSPRYKVAKRGQDVALRCDPISGHVSLFWYQQALGQGPEFLTYFQNEAQLDKSGLPSDRFFAERPEGSVSTLKIQRTQQEDSAVYLCASSSTVQNTEAFFGQGTRLTVV.

The chain uses TRBV11-2 and TRBJ2-7; D might be TRBD2 (6 bases). Trimming left V 8 bases short and J 1 base short, with 18 bases between. CDR1 and CDR2 (germline): SGHAT, FQNNGV. The CDR3 extends over 15 amino acids. The chain's CDR3 is CASSPPGTPSYEQYF. The CDR3 coding sequence is TGTGCCAGCTCCCCCCCGGGGACTCCTTCCTACGAGCAGTACTTC.

V gene TRBV6-5 combines with J gene TRBJ2-3; possible D gene TRBD1, 5 bases. This CDR3 spans 15 amino acids. Trimming stripped 8 bases from V and 2 bases from J, with 17 bases between. CDR1 is MNHEY and CDR2 is SVGAGI in the germline V gene. CDR3 region: CASGMSGQPTDTQYF. Written as DNA, the CDR3 is TGTGCCAGCGGGATGTCAGGGCAGCCCACAGATACGCAGTATTTT.

CDR3 DNA: TGCGCCAGCAGCCTGGGAGGTCGACAGCAAGAGACCCAGTACTTC. This codes for CASSLGGRQQETQYF. J is TRBJ2-5 and V is TRBV5-1, with a tentative D call TRBD2 (6 bases). The CDR3 length is 15 residues. With 4 bases removed from V and 2 bases from J, the gap between germline ends came to 15 bases. Germline assignment: CDR1 SGHRS and CDR2 YFSETQ.

The gene calls are TRBV10-1 and TRBJ2-7; TRBD1 aligns across 11 bases. The CDR3 covers 15 residues. Germline assignment: CDR1 WNHNN and CDR2 SYGVQD (reference sequence). Trimming took 2 bases from V and 5 from J; bases not matched to a gene: 5. The CDR3 protein is CASSEPWTGGHEQYF. The DNA for the CDR3 is TGCGCCAGCAGTGAGCCCTGGACAGGGGGCCACGAGCAGTACTTC.

The gene calls are TRBV5-1 and TRBJ2-3, with D perhaps matching TRBD1 (6 bases). Per the germline V gene, CDR1 is SGHRS and CDR2 is YFSETQ. V dropped 0 bases and J dropped 5 bases, with 13 bases sitting between them. The CDR3 has 15 residues. CDR3 DNA sequence: TGCGCCAGCAGCTTGGGTGGGACAAACGGAGATACGCAGTATTTT. It specifies CASSLGGTNGDTQYF.

The V call is TRBV19, the J call TRBJ1-3, with TRBD1 as a possible D gene (5 bases). V was pared by 9 bases and J by 0 bases, with 18 bases between. Looked up from germline, CDR1 is LNHDA and CDR2 is SQIVND (reference sequence). There are 16 residues in the CDR3. This chain's CDR3 is CASGQRARTSGNTIYF. The CDR3, as DNA: TGTGCCAGCGGACAAAGAGCGAGGACCTCTGGAAACACCATATATTTT. Based on the CDR3 plus reference TRBV19 and TRBJ1-3, the full variable domain is DGGITQSPKYLFRKEGQNVTLSCEQNLNHDAMYWYRQDPGQGLRLIYYSQIVNDFQKGDIAEGYSVSREKKESFPLTVTSAQKNPTAFYLCASGQRARTSGNTIYFGEGSWLTVV.

This clone was found a few times. The chain combines TRBV27 with TRBJ2-5; D is possibly TRBD1 (5 bases). V was shortened by 0 bases and J by 1 base, with 9 bases between the two germline ends. This CDR3 region has 15 residues. CDR1 MNHEY and CDR2 SMNVEV come from the germline V gene (reference sequence). The CDR3 is CASSLSRQTQETQYF. In DNA form, the CDR3 reads TGTGCCAGCAGTTTATCACGACAGACCCAAGAGACCCAGTACTTC.

The V gene is TRBV7-6, the J gene TRBJ1-5, with D perhaps TRBD1 (5 bases). Trimming cost V 5 bases and J 1 base, with 12 bases left between them. Germline V lookup: CDR1 SGHVS, CDR2 FNYEAQ. The CDR3 sequence is 15 residues long. The CDR3 DNA sequence: TGTGCCAGCAGCCCCGACGGGGGAAGCAATCAGCCCCAGCATTTT. It encodes CASSPDGGSNQPQHF.

This chain uses TRBV19 with TRBJ1-1; 9 bases are a match to TRBD1. CDR1 and CDR2 from the germline V gene are LNHDA and SQIVND (reference sequence). With 6 bases clipped from V and 5 bases from J, the junction kept 13 bases outside the gene matches. CDR3 length equals 16 residues. CDR3 coding DNA: TGTGCCAGTAGACCCGGGACAGGGACGGTTATTACTGAAGCTTTCTTT. As protein: CASRPGTGTVITEAFF.

DNA for the CDR3: TGTGCCAGCAGCTCCGGGACAGTAAGGACCGGGGAGCTGTTTTTT. As protein: CASSSGTVRTGELFF. The chain is built from TRBV5-8 and TRBJ2-2; TRBD1 matches at 7 bases. Germline CDR1 SGHTS, CDR2 YDEGEE. V was clipped by 3 bases and J by 5 bases; unmatched bases: 7. This CDR3 spans 15 amino acids.

The chain employs TRBV21-1 and TRBJ1-4. TRBV21-1 is a documented pseudogene. The CDR3 spans 16 residues. The CDR3 spells CASSKSLPWGGEKLFF. The CDR3, as DNA: TGTGCCAGCAGCAAAAGTCTGCCATGGGGAGGGGAAAAACTGTTTTTT.

The chain joins TRBV19 to TRBJ2-7; 7 nucleotides match TRBD1. The V gene end was trimmed by 3 bases and the J gene end by 9 bases; junction bases not matched to a gene: 11. Germline V lookup: CDR1 LNHDA, CDR2 SQIVND (reference sequence). The CDR3 is made up of 14 amino acids. The CDR3 sequence: CASSMQGGGSRQYF. The CDR3 nucleotides read TGTGCCAGTAGTATGCAAGGGGGCGGGTCCAGGCAGTACTTC. The entire variable domain, with the rest obtained from reference TRBV19 and TRBJ2-7, is as follows: DGGITQSPKYLFRKEGQNVTLSCEQNLNHDAMYWYRQDPGQGLRLIYYSQIVNDFQKGDIAEGYSVSREKKESFPLTVTSAQKNPTAFYLCASSMQGGGSRQYFGPGTRLTVT.

This clone was seen a handful of times. The V and J genes are TRBV5-6 and TRBJ1-6; maybe TRBD1 (6 bases). Trimming took off 4 bases at V and 11 bases at J, with 10 bases between the two ends. From germline, CDR1 is SGHDT and CDR2 YYEEEE. The CDR3 has 12 amino acids. The CDR3 DNA reads TGTGCCAGCAGCGGGGGCGTTCCACCCCTCCACTTT. Translating it yields CASSGGVPPLHF.

This chain uses TRBV7-9 with TRBJ1-2; 7 bases are a match to TRBD1. Per germline, CDR1 SEHNR and CDR2 FQNEAQ (reference sequence). V was clipped by 5 bases and J by 0 bases; unmatched bases: 6. This CDR3 is 15 amino acids long. DNA of the CDR3: TGTGCCAGCAGCAGGACTACAGGGGCTAACTATGGCTACACCTTC. Its protein product is CASSRTTGANYGYTF.

This clone has just a few counts. The V and J genes are TRBV6-5 and TRBJ2-1; D uncertain. Trimming stripped 0 bases from V and 10 bases from J, with 13 bases between. Germline V gene lookup returns CDR1 MNHEY and CDR2 SVGAGI. The length of the CDR3 is 14 residues. In DNA, the CDR3 is TGTGCCAGCAGTTACTCGTTTGGCGGTTCGGAGCAGTTCTTC. It codes for CASSYSFGGSEQFF.

This clone has a single count. The chain links TRBV4-1 to TRBJ2-2; D unclear. The germline CDR1 and CDR2 sequences are MGHRA and YSYEKL. The CDR3 consists of 14 residues. Between the trimmed V and J ends, which lost 1 base and 6 bases, there was a span of 9 bases. CDR3 protein: CASSQVPAAGELFF. The CDR3 DNA reads as TGCGCCAGCAGCCAAGTACCCGCGGCCGGGGAGCTGTTTTTT.

The chain is built from TRBV5-8 and TRBJ2-1, with D possibly TRBD1 on 6 matching bases. The CDR3 is made up of 15 amino acids. Germline V gene lookup returns CDR1 SGHTS and CDR2 YDEGEE. With 0 bases removed from V and 8 bases from J, the gap between germline ends came to 15 bases. The CDR3 region has the DNA TGTGCCAGCAGCTTGGTATGGGGGCGAGAGTATGAGCAGTTCTTC. This sequence encodes CASSLVWGREYEQFF. The variable domain in full, with the rest retrieved from reference TRBV5-8 and TRBJ2-1, is EAGVTQSPTHLIKTRGQQATLRCSPISGHTSVYWYQQALGLGLQFLLWYDEGEERNRGNFPPRFSGRQFPNYSSELNVNALELEDSALYLCASSLVWGREYEQFFGPGTRLTVL.

The chain's CDR3 is CATRQGALEKLFF. The CDR3 DNA follows: TGTGCCACAAGACAGGGGGCCTTGGAAAAACTGTTTTTT. This chain uses TRBV19 with TRBJ1-4, with 10 nucleotides matching TRBD1. V shed 10 bases and J 8 bases; nucleotides not matched to a gene: 7. This CDR3 comprises 13 residues. Looked up from germline, CDR1 is LNHDA and CDR2 is SQIVND (reference sequence). Combining the CDR3 with reference TRBV19 and TRBJ1-4 gives the whole variable domain DGGITQSPKYLFRKEGQNVTLSCEQNLNHDAMYWYRQDPGQGLRLIYYSQIVNDFQKGDIAEGYSVSREKKESFPLTVTSAQKNPTAFYLCATRQGALEKLFFGSGTQLSVL.

The V call is TRBV6-6, the J call TRBJ1-6; 8 nucleotides align to TRBD1. The CDR3 loop spans 16 amino acids. Germline lookup yields CDR1 MNHNY and CDR2 SVGAGI (reference sequence). The J segment lost 11 bases and the V segment lost 0 bases, leaving 9 bases of the junction unmatched. The CDR3 is CASSYSTTGGGTPLHF. In nucleotides, the CDR3 is TGTGCCAGCAGTTACTCGACTACAGGGGGAGGAACACCCCTCCACTTT.